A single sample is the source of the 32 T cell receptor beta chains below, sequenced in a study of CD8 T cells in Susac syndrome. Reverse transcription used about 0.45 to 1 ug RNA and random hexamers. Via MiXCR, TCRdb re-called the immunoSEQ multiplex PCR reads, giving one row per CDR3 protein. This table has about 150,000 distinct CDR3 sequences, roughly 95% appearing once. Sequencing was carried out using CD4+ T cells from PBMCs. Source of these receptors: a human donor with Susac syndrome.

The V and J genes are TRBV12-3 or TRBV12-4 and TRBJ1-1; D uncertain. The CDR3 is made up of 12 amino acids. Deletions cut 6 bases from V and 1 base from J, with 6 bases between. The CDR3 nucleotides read TGTGCCAGCAGGGGAGGGAACACTGAAGCTTTCTTT. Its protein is CASRGGNTEAFF.

CDR3 in DNA: TGTGCCACCAGCAGATCCCCCAATCCGACAGAGGGCTACACCTTC. Translated, it gives CATSRSPNPTEGYTF. The chain links TRBV15 to TRBJ1-2; D possibly corresponds to TRBD1 (5 bases). V lost 2 bases, J lost 8 bases, and 18 bases lay in between. Germline lookup yields CDR1 LNHNV and CDR2 YYDKDF (reference sequence). The CDR3 has 15 amino acids.

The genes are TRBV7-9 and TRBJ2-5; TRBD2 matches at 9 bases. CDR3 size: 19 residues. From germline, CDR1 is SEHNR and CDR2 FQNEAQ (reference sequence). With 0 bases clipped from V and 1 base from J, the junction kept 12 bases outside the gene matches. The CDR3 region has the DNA TGTGCCAGCAGCTTAGCGGCTGGGGTTAGCGGGAGAACCCAAGAGACCCAGTACTTC. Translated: CASSLAAGVSGRTQETQYF.

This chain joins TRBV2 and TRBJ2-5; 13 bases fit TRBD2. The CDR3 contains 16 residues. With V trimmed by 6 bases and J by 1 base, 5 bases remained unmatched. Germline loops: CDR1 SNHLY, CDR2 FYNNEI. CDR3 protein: CASSPGLAGAQETQYF. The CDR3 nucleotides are TGTGCCAGCAGCCCCGGACTAGCGGGGGCCCAAGAGACCCAGTACTTC.

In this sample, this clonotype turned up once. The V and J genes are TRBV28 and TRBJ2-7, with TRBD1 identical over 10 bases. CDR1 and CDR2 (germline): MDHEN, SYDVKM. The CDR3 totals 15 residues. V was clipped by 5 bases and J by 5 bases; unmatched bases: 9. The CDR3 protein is CASSPGGTGDHEQYF. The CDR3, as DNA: TGTGCCAGCAGTCCCGGGGGGACAGGGGACCACGAGCAGTACTTC.

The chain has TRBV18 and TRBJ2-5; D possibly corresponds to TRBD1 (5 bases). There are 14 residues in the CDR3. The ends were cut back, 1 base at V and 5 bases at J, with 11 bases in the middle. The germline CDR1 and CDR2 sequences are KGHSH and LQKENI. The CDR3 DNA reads TGTGCCAGCTCACCACAGGGGATTATGGAGACCCAGTACTTC. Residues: CASSPQGIMETQYF.

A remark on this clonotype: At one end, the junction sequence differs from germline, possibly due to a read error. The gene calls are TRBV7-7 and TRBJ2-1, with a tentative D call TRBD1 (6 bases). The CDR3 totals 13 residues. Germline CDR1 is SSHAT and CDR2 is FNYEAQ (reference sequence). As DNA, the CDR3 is TGTGCTAGCAGCACGGACAGAAACAATGAGCAGTTCTTC. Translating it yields CASSTDRNNEQFF.

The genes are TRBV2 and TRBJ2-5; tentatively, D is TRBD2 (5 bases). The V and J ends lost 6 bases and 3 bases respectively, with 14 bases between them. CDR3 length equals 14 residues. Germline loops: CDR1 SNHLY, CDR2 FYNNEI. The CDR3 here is CASRRTAGEETQYF. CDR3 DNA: TGTGCCAGCAGAAGGACCGCCGGGGAAGAGACCCAGTACTTC.

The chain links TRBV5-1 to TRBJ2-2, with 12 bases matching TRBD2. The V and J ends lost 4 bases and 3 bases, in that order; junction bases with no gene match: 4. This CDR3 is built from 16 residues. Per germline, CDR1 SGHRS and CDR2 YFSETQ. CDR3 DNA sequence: TGCGCCAGCAGCCGAAGACTAGCGGGAGACACCGGGGAGCTGTTTTTT. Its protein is CASSRRLAGDTGELFF.

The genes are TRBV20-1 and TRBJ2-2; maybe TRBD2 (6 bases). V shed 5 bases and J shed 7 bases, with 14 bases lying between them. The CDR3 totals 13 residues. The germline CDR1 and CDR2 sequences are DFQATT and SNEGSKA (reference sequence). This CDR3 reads CSASGLIHGELFF. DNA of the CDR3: TGCAGTGCTTCGGGACTGATTCACGGGGAGCTGTTTTTT.

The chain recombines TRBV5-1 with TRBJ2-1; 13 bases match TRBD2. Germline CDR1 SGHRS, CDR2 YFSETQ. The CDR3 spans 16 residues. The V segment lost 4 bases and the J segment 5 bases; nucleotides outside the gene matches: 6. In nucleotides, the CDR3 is TGCGCCAGCAGCCAACGACTAGCGGGAGGACACAATGAGCAGTTCTTC. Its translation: CASSQRLAGGHNEQFF.

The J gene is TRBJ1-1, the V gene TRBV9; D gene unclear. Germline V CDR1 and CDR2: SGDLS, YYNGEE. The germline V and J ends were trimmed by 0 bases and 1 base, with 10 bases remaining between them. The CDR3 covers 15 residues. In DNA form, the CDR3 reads TGTGCCAGCAGCGTAGCATCCAGCCCGAACACTGAAGCTTTCTTT. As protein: CASSVASSPNTEAFF. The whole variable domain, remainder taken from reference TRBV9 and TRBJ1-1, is DSGVTQTPKHLITATGQRVTLRCSPRSGDLSVYWYQQSLDQGLQFLIQYYNGEERAKGNILERFSAQQFPDLHSELNLSSLELGDSALYFCASSVASSPNTEAFFGQGTRLTVV.

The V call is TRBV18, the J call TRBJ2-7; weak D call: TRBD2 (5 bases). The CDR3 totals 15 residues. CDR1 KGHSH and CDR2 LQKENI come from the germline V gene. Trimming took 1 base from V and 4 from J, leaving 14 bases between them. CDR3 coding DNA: TGTGCCAGCTCACCACTGGGTGGGAGTGGGTACGAGCAGTACTTC. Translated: CASSPLGGSGYEQYF.

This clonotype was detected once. The CDR3 is CASSQEVSLLVVGEQFF. In DNA form, the CDR3 reads TGCGCCAGCAGCCAAGAGGTCAGCCTTCTTGTCGTAGGTGAGCAGTTCTTC. V gene TRBV4-1 combines with J gene TRBJ2-1; D is undetermined. CDR1 and CDR2 (germline): MGHRA, YSYEKL. This CDR3 region has 17 residues. The V end lost 0 bases, the J end lost 9 bases, and 21 bases lay between the germline ends.

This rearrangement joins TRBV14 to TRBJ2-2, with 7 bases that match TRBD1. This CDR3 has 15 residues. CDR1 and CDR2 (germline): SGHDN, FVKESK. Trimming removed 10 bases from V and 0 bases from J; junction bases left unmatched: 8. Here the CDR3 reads CATKETGTNTGELFF. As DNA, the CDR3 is TGTGCCACCAAGGAGACAGGGACGAACACCGGGGAGCTGTTTTTT. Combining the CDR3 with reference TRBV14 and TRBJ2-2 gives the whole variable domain EAGVTQFPSHSVIEKGQTVTLRCDPISGHDNLYWYRRVMGKEIKFLLHFVKESKQDESGMPNNRFLAERTGGTYSTLKVQPAELEDSGVYFCATKETGTNTGELFFGEGSRLTVL.

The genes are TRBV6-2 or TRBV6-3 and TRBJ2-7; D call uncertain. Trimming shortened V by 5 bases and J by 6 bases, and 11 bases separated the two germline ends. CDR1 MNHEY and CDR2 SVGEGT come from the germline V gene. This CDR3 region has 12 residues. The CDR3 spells CASSQHSSEQYV. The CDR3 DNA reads TGTGCCAGCAGTCAACATTCCAGCGAGCAGTACGTC.

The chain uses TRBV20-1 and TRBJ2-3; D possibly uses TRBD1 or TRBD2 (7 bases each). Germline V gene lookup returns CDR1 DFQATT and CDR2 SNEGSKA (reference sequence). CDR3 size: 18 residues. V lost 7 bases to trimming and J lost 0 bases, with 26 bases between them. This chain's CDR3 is CSVGSQGKASGSTDTQYF. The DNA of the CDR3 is TGCAGTGTAGGATCACAGGGGAAGGCTAGCGGAAGCACAGATACGCAGTATTTT.

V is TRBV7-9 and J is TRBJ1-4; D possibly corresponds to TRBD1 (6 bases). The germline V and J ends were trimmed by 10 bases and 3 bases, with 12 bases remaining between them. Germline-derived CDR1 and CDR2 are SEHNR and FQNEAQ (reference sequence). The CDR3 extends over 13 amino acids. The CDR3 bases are TGTGCCACATTGGACAGTCCTAATGAAAAACTGTTTTTT. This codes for CATLDSPNEKLFF.

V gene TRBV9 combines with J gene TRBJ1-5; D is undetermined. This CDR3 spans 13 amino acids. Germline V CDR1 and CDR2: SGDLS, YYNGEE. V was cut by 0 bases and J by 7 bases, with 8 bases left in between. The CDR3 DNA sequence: TGTGCCAGCAGCGTAGACGAGGGCCAGCCCCAGCATTTT. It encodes CASSVDEGQPQHF.

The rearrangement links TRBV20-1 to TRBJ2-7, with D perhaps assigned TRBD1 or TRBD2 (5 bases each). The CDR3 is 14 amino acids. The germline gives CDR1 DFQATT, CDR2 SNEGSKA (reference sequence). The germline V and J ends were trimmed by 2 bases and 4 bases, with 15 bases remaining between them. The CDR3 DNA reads TGCAGTGCTAGATTCCCGGGACGCTCTTACGAGCAGTACTTC. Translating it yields CSARFPGRSYEQYF.

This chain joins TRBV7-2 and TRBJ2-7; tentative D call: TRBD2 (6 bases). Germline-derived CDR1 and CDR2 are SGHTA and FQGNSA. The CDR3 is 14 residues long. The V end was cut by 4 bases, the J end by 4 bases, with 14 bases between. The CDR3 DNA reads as TGTGCCAGCAGCTCGGCGGGGCCATATTACGAGCAGTACTTC. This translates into CASSSAGPYYEQYF.

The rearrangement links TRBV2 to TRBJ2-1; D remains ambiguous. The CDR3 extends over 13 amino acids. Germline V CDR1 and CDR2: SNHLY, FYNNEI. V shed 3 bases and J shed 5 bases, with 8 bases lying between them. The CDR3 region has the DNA TGTGCCAGCAGTGATGGCCGGAACAATGAGCAGTTCTTC. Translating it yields CASSDGRNNEQFF.

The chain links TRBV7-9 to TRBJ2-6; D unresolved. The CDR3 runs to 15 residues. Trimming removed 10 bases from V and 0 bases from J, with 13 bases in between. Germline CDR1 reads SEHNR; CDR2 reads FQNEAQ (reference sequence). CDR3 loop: CATTLKPSGANVLTF. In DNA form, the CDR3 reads TGTGCCACCACCCTGAAACCCTCTGGGGCCAACGTCCTGACTTTC.

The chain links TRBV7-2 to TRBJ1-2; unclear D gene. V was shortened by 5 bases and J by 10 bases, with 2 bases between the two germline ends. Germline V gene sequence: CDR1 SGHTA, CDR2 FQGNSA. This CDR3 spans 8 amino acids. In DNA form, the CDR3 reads TGTGCCAGCAGCCCCTACACCTTC. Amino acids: CASSPYTF.

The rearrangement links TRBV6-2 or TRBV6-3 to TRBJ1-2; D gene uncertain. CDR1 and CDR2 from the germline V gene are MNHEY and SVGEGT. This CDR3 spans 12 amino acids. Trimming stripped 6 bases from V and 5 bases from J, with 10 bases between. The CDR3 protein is CASSDWDYGYTF. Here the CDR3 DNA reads TGTGCCAGCAGCGACTGGGATTATGGCTACACCTTC.

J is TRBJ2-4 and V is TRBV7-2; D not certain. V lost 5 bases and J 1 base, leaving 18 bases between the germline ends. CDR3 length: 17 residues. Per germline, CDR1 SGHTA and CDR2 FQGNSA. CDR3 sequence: CASSPSSGHGAKNIQYF. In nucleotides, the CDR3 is TGTGCCAGCAGCCCCTCCTCTGGGCACGGGGCCAAAAACATTCAGTACTTC.

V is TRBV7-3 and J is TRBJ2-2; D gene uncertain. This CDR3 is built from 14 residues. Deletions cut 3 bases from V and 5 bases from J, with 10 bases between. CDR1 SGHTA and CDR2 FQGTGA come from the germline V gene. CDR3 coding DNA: TGTGCCAGCAGCTTTCGGCCCGGAACCGGGGAGCTGTTTTTT. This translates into CASSFRPGTGELFF.

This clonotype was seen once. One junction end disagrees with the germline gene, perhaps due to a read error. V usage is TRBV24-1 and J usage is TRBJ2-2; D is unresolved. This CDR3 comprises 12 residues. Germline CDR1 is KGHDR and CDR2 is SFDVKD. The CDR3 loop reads CATGDAFGELFF. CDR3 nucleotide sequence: TGTGCCACCGGTGATGCATTCGGGGAGCTGTTTTTT.

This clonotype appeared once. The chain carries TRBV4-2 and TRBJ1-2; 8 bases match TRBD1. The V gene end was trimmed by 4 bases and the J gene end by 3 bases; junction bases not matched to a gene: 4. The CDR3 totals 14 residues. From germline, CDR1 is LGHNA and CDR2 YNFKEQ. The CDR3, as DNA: TGTGCCAGCAGCCGCTTACAGGGGGACTATGGCTACACCTTC. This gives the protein CASSRLQGDYGYTF.

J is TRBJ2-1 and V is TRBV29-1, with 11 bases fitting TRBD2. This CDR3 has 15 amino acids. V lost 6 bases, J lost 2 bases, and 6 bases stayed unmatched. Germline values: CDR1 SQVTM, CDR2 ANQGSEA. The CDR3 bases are TGCAGCGTGAAAATTAGCGGGAGGGCCTACAATGAGCAGTTCTTC. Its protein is CSVKISGRAYNEQFF.

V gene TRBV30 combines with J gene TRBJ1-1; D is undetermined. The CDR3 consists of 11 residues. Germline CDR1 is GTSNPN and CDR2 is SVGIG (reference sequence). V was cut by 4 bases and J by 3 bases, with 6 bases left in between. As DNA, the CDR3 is TGTGCCTGGAAACGGGACACTGAAGCTTTCTTT. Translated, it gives CAWKRDTEAFF.

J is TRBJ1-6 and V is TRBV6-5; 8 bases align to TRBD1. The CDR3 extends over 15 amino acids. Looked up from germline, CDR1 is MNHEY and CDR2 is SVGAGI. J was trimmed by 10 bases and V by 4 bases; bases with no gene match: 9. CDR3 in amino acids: CASSSDRGWGSPLHF. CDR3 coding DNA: TGTGCCAGCAGTTCCGACAGGGGATGGGGATCACCCCTCCACTTT.